Shown below are 9 T cell receptor beta chains from a single sample sequenced in a study of cytomegalovirus exposure and HLA in healthy donors. Vbeta (60) and Jbeta (13) primers were used in the PCR. The method was immunoSEQ multiplex PCR; TCRdb's version includes in-frame clones alone and lacks a portion of them. The repertoire includes about 140,000 clones, 70% to 85% of them detected once, and approximately 1.9% sits in the top ten. The sample consisted of PBMCs. These receptor sequences come from a woman in her thirties or forties in good health and CMV-seronegative.

V gene TRBV6-4 combines with J gene TRBJ1-1; TRBD1 matches 9 bases. The CDR3 runs 14 residues. Germline V lookup: CDR1 MRHNA, CDR2 SNTAGT. V was pared by 4 bases and J by 5 bases, with 5 bases of the junction left unmatched. CDR3 DNA sequence: TGTGCCAGCAGTGGGGGGACAGGGCGGACTGAAGCTTTCTTT. Protein: CASSGGTGRTEAFF.

The CDR3 coding sequence is TGTGCCAGCTCATTTACGACAGGGTTAAAAGATACGCAGTATTTT. This encodes CASSFTTGLKDTQYF. The chain couples TRBV18 to TRBJ2-3, with 7 bases lining up with TRBD1. The CDR3 extends over 15 amino acids. The J segment lost 5 bases and the V segment lost 5 bases, leaving 10 bases of the junction unmatched. Germline V lookup: CDR1 KGHSH, CDR2 LQKENI.

The rearrangement links TRBV4-2 to TRBJ2-2; D may be TRBD1 (6 bases). CDR1 and CDR2 (germline): LGHNA, YNFKEQ. V was cut by 1 base and J by 1 base, with 10 bases left in between. This CDR3 contains 16 residues. CDR3 in DNA: TGTGCCAGCAGCCAAGTGGGGGCAGGGAACACCGGGGAGCTGTTTTTT. It codes for CASSQVGAGNTGELFF.

The V gene is TRBV5-1, the J gene TRBJ2-1; TRBD1 agrees at 9 bases. The CDR3 sequence is 14 residues long. Losses at the gene ends were 5 bases for V and 8 bases for J; bases not matched to a gene: 8. Germline V gene lookup returns CDR1 SGHRS and CDR2 YFSETQ. The CDR3: CASRNTGGGDEQFF. The CDR3 coding sequence is TGCGCCAGCAGGAACACAGGGGGCGGAGATGAGCAGTTCTTC.

The rearrangement uses TRBV7-2 and TRBJ1-2; unclear D gene. This CDR3 spans 12 amino acids. The germline V gene has CDR1 SGHTA and CDR2 FQGNSA. The ends were cut back, 5 bases at V and 10 bases at J, with 14 bases in the middle. The CDR3 spells CASSITRETYTF. The CDR3 coding sequence is TGTGCCAGCAGCATTACCCGGGAGACCTACACCTTC.

DNA for the CDR3: TGTGCCAGCAGCGTAGGGACAGTCCAAGAGACCCAGTACTTC. This translates into CASSVGTVQETQYF. The gene calls are TRBV9 and TRBJ2-5; weak D call: TRBD1 (6 bases). Deletions cut 0 bases from V and 1 base from J, with 7 bases between. The CDR3 is made up of 14 amino acids. Germline V gives CDR1 SGDLS, CDR2 YYNGEE.

The chain recombines TRBV4-2 with TRBJ2-6, with D tentatively TRBD2 (6 bases). This CDR3 region has 16 residues. Per the germline V gene, CDR1 is LGHNA and CDR2 is YNFKEQ. V was clipped by 4 bases and J by 1 base, with 11 bases between them. The CDR3 sequence: CASSREGGSGANVLTF. The CDR3 region has the DNA TGTGCCAGCAGCCGAGAGGGAGGATCTGGGGCCAACGTCCTGACTTTC.

The chain links TRBV11-3 to TRBJ2-1, with 14 positions matching TRBD2. The V segment lost 5 bases and the J segment 7 bases; nucleotides outside the gene matches: 4. The CDR3 contains 15 residues. Germline V gene lookup returns CDR1 SGHNT and CDR2 YENEEA. CDR3 amino acids: CASSRGTSGSNEQFF. In nucleotides, the CDR3 is TGTGCCAGCAGCCGAGGGACTAGCGGGAGTAATGAGCAGTTCTTC.

The sample holds a few counts of this clone. The chain joins TRBV28 to TRBJ2-4; D is perhaps TRBD1 (5 bases). The germline V gene has CDR1 MDHEN and CDR2 SYDVKM. This CDR3 contains 16 residues. Trimming stripped 2 bases from V and 0 bases from J, with 11 bases between. CDR3 bases: TGTGCCAGCAGTTTACAGGGAAGTGGAGCCAAAAACATTCAGTACTTC. This sequence encodes CASSLQGSGAKNIQYF.